This record covers a single TCR beta chain. The antigen is undetermined. There are 17 residues in the CDR3. Germline lookup yields CDR1 SGHTA and CDR2 FQGTGA. V trimming: 2 bases; J trimming: 0 bases; junction bases outside the gene matches: 7. Every donor contributed around 10 milliliters of peripheral blood by blood draw. Alongside a J-beta primer mix, a sample-barcoded 5' primer served in a second PCR lasting roughly 6 to 11 cycles. Samples each returned at least 3 million CDR3-containing paired-end reads. From the 5' RACE reads, TCRdb called clonotypes with MiXCR, one entry per CDR3 protein. Of about 1.1 million distinct CDR3 sequences listed, roughly two fifths were seen once; the top ten hold around 12%. These data are taken from a study of blood T cells in healthy people across ages. Study outcomes and limitations: PBMC samples, being unsorted, prevented any conclusive comparison of naive and antigen-experienced cells.

The sequence came from a young man in good health. Sequenced input: blood. The rearrangement uses TRBV7-3 and TRBJ2-1; 7 bases are shared with TRBD2. The CDR3 region is CASSLSGRGSSYNEQFF. CDR3 nucleotides: TGTGCCAGCAGCTTATCGGGGCGGGGGAGCTCCTACAATGAGCAGTTCTTC.